A single sample gave rise to the 30 T cell receptor beta chains below, sequenced in a study of control samples from healthy donors and cancer patients. Libraries were prepared by immunoSEQ multiplex PCR; TCRdb keeps only in-frame clonotypes and omits some of them. The sample has about 230,000 clones, around 80% seen once. Input material: PBMCs. These receptors were taken from a woman aged 55-75 years with lung cancer.

V gene TRBV10-1 combines with J gene TRBJ2-1; 9 nucleotides agree with TRBD1. CDR1 is WNHNN and CDR2 is SYGVQD in the germline V gene (reference sequence). V lost 6 bases and J lost 6; bases outside the gene matches: 9. The CDR3 has 15 amino acids. The CDR3 region has the DNA TGCGCCAGCAGCAAGACAGGGGGAGTCGGCAATGAGCAGTTCTTC. This codes for CASSKTGGVGNEQFF.

The chain employs TRBV19 and TRBJ1-2; D unresolved. V was pared by 0 bases and J by 2 bases, with 10 bases between. Germline lookup yields CDR1 LNHDA and CDR2 SQIVND (reference sequence). This CDR3 is built from 15 residues. CDR3 in DNA: TGTGCCAGTAGTATAGACGGCACAGCCAACTATGGCTACACCTTC. It codes for CASSIDGTANYGYTF.

This clone was seen only a few times. The chain couples TRBV7-3 to TRBJ1-6, with D uncertain. The V gene lost 2 bases and the J gene lost 10 bases, with 9 bases spanning the gap. The CDR3 totals 13 residues. Germline loops: CDR1 SGHTA, CDR2 FQGTGA. The CDR3 coding sequence is TGTGCCAGCAGCTTAGGGGTAGAGTCACCCCTCCACTTT. Its protein is CASSLGVESPLHF.

The chain employs TRBV19 and TRBJ1-6; TRBD1 might be the D (5 bases). V was shortened by 7 bases and J by 7 bases, with 20 bases between the two germline ends. The length of the CDR3 is 16 residues. Per the germline V gene, CDR1 is LNHDA and CDR2 is SQIVND (reference sequence). The CDR3 sequence is CASTRKARGGNSPLHF. The CDR3 coding sequence is TGTGCCAGTACCCGGAAAGCGCGGGGGGGGAATTCACCCCTCCACTTT.

The chain links TRBV28 to TRBJ2-7, with D hard to call. The CDR3 runs 13 residues. V was trimmed by 6 bases and J by 2 bases, leaving 11 bases between them. CDR1 MDHEN and CDR2 SYDVKM come from the germline V gene. CDR3 nucleotide sequence: TGTGCCAGCAGCCCCCCCCCTGCCTACGAGCAGTACTTC. Residues: CASSPPPAYEQYF. Using reference TRBV28 and TRBJ2-7 for the parts outside the CDR3, the full variable domain is DVKVTQSSRYLVKRTGEKVFLECVQDMDHENMFWYRQDPGLGLRLIYFSYDVKMKEKGDIPEGYSVSREKKERFSLILESASTNQTSMYLCASSPPPAYEQYFGPGTRLTVT.

Remarks on this clone: This sample includes further DNA sequences coding for the same CDR3. The chain has TRBV20-1 and TRBJ2-5; D gene unclear. Germline assignment: CDR1 DFQATT and CDR2 SNEGSKA (reference sequence). With 6 bases removed from V and 4 bases from J, the gap between germline ends came to 9 bases. There are 11 residues in the CDR3. The CDR3 bases are TGCAGTGCATCTAATCTAGAGACCCAGTACTTC. Translating gives CSASNLETQYF.

This clone was detected only once. This chain connects TRBV10-1 to TRBJ2-7; D unclear. Germline CDR1 reads WNHNN; CDR2 reads SYGVQD (reference sequence). The V gene lost 4 bases and the J gene lost 1 base, with 14 bases spanning the gap. CDR3 length: 15 residues. The CDR3 here is CASSGPPGLSYEQYF. Written as DNA, the CDR3 is TGCGCCAGCAGTGGGCCCCCCGGCCTTTCCTACGAGCAGTACTTC.

The gene calls are TRBV9 and TRBJ1-1; the D gene is possibly TRBD1 (5 bases). The CDR3 loop spans 20 amino acids. The germline gives CDR1 SGDLS, CDR2 YYNGEE. Trimming removed 0 bases from V and 1 base from J, with 25 bases in between. The chain's CDR3 is CASSVGFPGWGRGKNTEAFF. In nucleotides, the CDR3 is TGTGCCAGCAGCGTAGGGTTCCCCGGGTGGGGGAGGGGTAAGAACACTGAAGCTTTCTTT.

The chain recombines TRBV7-3 with TRBJ2-2, with D perhaps matching TRBD1 (6 bases). V was pared by 6 bases and J by 1 base, with 9 bases between. CDR1 is SGHTA and CDR2 is FQGTGA in the germline V gene. This CDR3 spans 14 amino acids. This CDR3 reads CASRPTGNTGELFF. The CDR3 nucleotides are TGTGCCAGCAGGCCGACAGGGAACACCGGGGAGCTGTTTTTT.

V gene TRBV5-4 combines with J gene TRBJ2-7; D possibly corresponds to TRBD1 (6 bases). The CDR3 has 14 amino acids. Germline CDR1 and CDR2: SGHNT and YYREEE (reference sequence). V lost 3 bases, J lost 6 bases, and 16 bases lay in between. DNA for the CDR3: TGTGCCAGCAGCTCCGCAGGGGAGAGTCGCGAGCAGTACTTC. Residues: CASSSAGESREQYF.

This clone has a handful of counts. The chain employs TRBV6-6 and TRBJ1-2; no definite D call. Trimming pared 0 bases from V and 0 bases from J, leaving 8 bases between. The CDR3 totals 15 residues. Per the germline V gene, CDR1 is MNHNY and CDR2 is SVGAGI (reference sequence). CDR3 nucleotide sequence: TGTGCCAGCAGTTACTCGGGCAGGACTAACTATGGCTACACCTTC. It yields the protein CASSYSGRTNYGYTF.

The CDR3 is CASSNGQGGSEKLFF. In DNA, the CDR3 is TGCGCCAGCAGTAACGGACAGGGGGGCAGTGAAAAACTGTTTTTT. V usage is TRBV10-1 and J usage is TRBJ1-4; the match to TRBD1 covers 10 bases. The CDR3 is 15 amino acids. V shed 5 bases, J shed 7 bases, and the junction held 7 bases outside the gene matches. Germline-derived CDR1 and CDR2 are WNHNN and SYGVQD (reference sequence).

The rearrangement joins TRBV10-1 to TRBJ2-2; D call uncertain. CDR1 WNHNN and CDR2 SYGVQD come from the germline V gene (reference sequence). V lost 0 bases, J lost 6 bases, and 8 bases lay in between. The CDR3 has 14 residues. Here the CDR3 reads CASSESADPGELFF. In nucleotides, the CDR3 is TGCGCCAGCAGTGAGTCGGCAGACCCCGGGGAGCTGTTTTTT.

The chain combines TRBV5-1 with TRBJ2-7; D is unclear. Deletions cut 1 base from V and 4 bases from J, with 12 bases between. CDR1 and CDR2 (germline): SGHRS, YFSETQ. The CDR3 length is 14 residues. CDR3 region: CASSLISGEYEQYF. DNA for the CDR3: TGCGCCAGCAGCTTGATATCGGGTGAATACGAGCAGTACTTC.

The rearrangement links TRBV7-9 to TRBJ1-5; D possibly corresponds to TRBD1 (5 bases). The CDR3 contains 14 residues. In germline, CDR1 is SEHNR, CDR2 FQNEAQ (reference sequence). V lost 4 bases and J 3 bases, leaving 10 bases between the germline ends. The chain's CDR3 is CASSWDGNNQPQHF. The CDR3 nucleotides read TGTGCCAGCAGCTGGGACGGGAACAATCAGCCCCAGCATTTT. Based on the CDR3 plus reference TRBV7-9 and TRBJ1-5, the full variable domain is DTGVSQNPRHKITKRGQNVTFRCDPISEHNRLYWYRQTLGQGPEFLTYFQNEAQLEKSRLLSDRFSAERPKGSFSTLEIQRTEQGDSAMYLCASSWDGNNQPQHFGDGTRLSIL.

This chain links TRBV2 with TRBJ2-7; D may be TRBD1 or TRBD2 (5 bases each). Per germline, CDR1 SNHLY and CDR2 FYNNEI. V lost 4 bases and J 3 bases, leaving 13 bases between the germline ends. The CDR3 covers 14 residues. The CDR3 nucleotides read TGTGCCAGCAGTGTACGACGGGACCTCTACGAGCAGTACTTC. It codes for CASSVRRDLYEQYF.

This chain uses TRBV6-6 with TRBJ1-4; tentative D call: TRBD1 (6 bases). The V gene's germline CDR1 is MNHNY and CDR2 SVGAGI (reference sequence). The CDR3 loop spans 14 amino acids. Trimming removed 6 bases at V and 6 bases at J, with 14 bases between. CDR3 sequence: CASRLQGSYEKLFF. In DNA, the CDR3 is TGTGCCAGCAGGTTACAGGGAAGTTATGAAAAACTGTTTTTT.

This clone was counted only a few times. This chain joins TRBV30 and TRBJ2-7; 14 bases are a match to TRBD2. The trim removed 2 bases at V and 6 bases at J, leaving 3 bases unmatched. Germline CDR1 and CDR2: GTSNPN and SVGIG (reference sequence). This CDR3 has 14 amino acids. The CDR3 sequence: CAWSKGLAGAEQYF. CDR3 bases: TGTGCCTGGAGTAAGGGACTAGCGGGAGCCGAGCAGTACTTC.

The chain is built from TRBV10-3 and TRBJ2-7, with TRBD2 matching 9 bases. Germline trimming cut 6 bases from V and 2 bases from J; bases unmatched to any gene: 8. The CDR3 sequence is 15 residues long. CDR1 and CDR2 from the germline V gene are ENHRY and SYGVKD. The CDR3 sequence is CAISAPERGAYEQYF. CDR3 bases: TGTGCCATCAGCGCCCCGGAGCGGGGGGCCTACGAGCAGTACTTC.

The rearrangement links TRBV12-3 or TRBV12-4 to TRBJ2-7; 7 nucleotides align to TRBD1. The V and J ends lost 4 bases and 6 bases, in that order; junction bases with no gene match: 6. CDR3 length: 13 residues. In nucleotides, the CDR3 is TGTGCCAGCAGTTCGTCGACAGGGATCGAGCAGTACTTC. Translating it yields CASSSSTGIEQYF.

V usage is TRBV4-1 and J usage is TRBJ1-1; D is ambiguous. CDR1 and CDR2 (germline): MGHRA, YSYEKL. The CDR3 loop spans 13 amino acids. V was clipped by 0 bases and J by 7 bases, with 9 bases between them. CDR3 sequence reads: CASSQDWASEAFF. The DNA of the CDR3 is TGCGCCAGCAGCCAAGATTGGGCTAGTGAAGCTTTCTTT.

This chain connects TRBV6-5 to TRBJ2-7; 7 nucleotides match TRBD1. This CDR3 spans 13 amino acids. CDR1 MNHEY and CDR2 SVGAGI come from the germline V gene. The trim removed 8 bases at V and 2 bases at J, leaving 6 bases unmatched. The CDR3 sequence: CASVTGNAYEQYF. Here the CDR3 DNA reads TGTGCCAGCGTGACAGGGAATGCCTACGAGCAGTACTTC.

The chain uses TRBV4-1 and TRBJ2-5; TRBD2 matches at 7 bases. Germline CDR1 reads MGHRA; CDR2 reads YSYEKL. V gave up 6 bases and J gave up 9 bases; unmatched junction bases: 22. The CDR3 totals 17 residues. This CDR3 is CASRTTLTGLPSGAQYF. Written as DNA, the CDR3 is TGCGCCAGCAGGACTACCCTTACGGGGCTACCAAGCGGGGCCCAGTACTTC.

The gene calls are TRBV12-3 or TRBV12-4 and TRBJ1-1; 10 bases line up with TRBD1. CDR3 length: 12 residues. Germline trimming cut 3 bases from V and 8 bases from J; bases unmatched to any gene: 0. The CDR3 nucleotides are TGTGCCAGCAGTTTGACAGGGGGCGAAGCTTTCTTT. Protein sequence: CASSLTGGEAFF.

This clone was found a few times. The chain couples TRBV4-1 to TRBJ1-1; 7 bases are a match to TRBD1. Trimming removed 1 base from V and 5 bases from J; junction bases left unmatched: 4. Germline V gene lookup returns CDR1 MGHRA and CDR2 YSYEKL. The length of the CDR3 is 14 residues. This CDR3 is CASSQGQGWTEAFF. CDR3 DNA sequence: TGCGCCAGCAGCCAAGGACAGGGTTGGACTGAAGCTTTCTTT.

This chain links TRBV19 with TRBJ2-1; 9 bases are shared with TRBD1. This CDR3 is built from 14 residues. CDR1 and CDR2 from the germline V gene are LNHDA and SQIVND (reference sequence). The DNA of the CDR3 is TGTGCTGTTGGGGGACAGGGATCCTACAATGAGCAGTTCTTC. Its protein is CAVGGQGSYNEQFF.

The V gene is TRBV2, the J gene TRBJ1-3; D not resolved. The CDR3 runs 13 residues. V was clipped by 2 bases and J by 9 bases, with 11 bases between them. Germline assignment: CDR1 SNHLY and CDR2 FYNNEI. The CDR3: CASSESKGVTIYF. The CDR3 nucleotides read TGTGCCAGCAGTGAATCAAAGGGAGTCACCATATATTTT. The whole variable domain, filled in from reference TRBV2 and TRBJ1-3, reads EPEVTQTPSHQVTQMGQEVILRCVPISNHLYFYWYRQILGQKVEFLVSFYNNEISEKSEIFDDQFSVERPDGSNFTLKIRSTKLEDSAMYFCASSESKGVTIYFGEGSWLTVV.

This chain links TRBV2 with TRBJ2-7; D is unclear. The germline gives CDR1 SNHLY, CDR2 FYNNEI. The CDR3 sequence is 13 residues long. V lost 6 bases to trimming and J lost 2 bases, with 11 bases between them. CDR3 in amino acids: CASRAGPTYEQYF. Here the CDR3 DNA reads TGTGCCAGCAGAGCCGGGCCTACCTACGAGCAGTACTTC.

CDR3 residues: CASSRDRVNTGELFF. CDR3 DNA sequence: TGTGCCAGCTCACGCGACAGAGTGAACACCGGGGAGCTGTTTTTT. The V gene is TRBV18, the J gene TRBJ2-2, with D tentatively TRBD1 (5 bases). CDR3 length equals 15 residues. V gave up 4 bases and J gave up 1 base, with 10 bases separating them. Germline V gene lookup returns CDR1 KGHSH and CDR2 LQKENI. Combining the CDR3 with reference TRBV18 and TRBJ2-2 gives the whole variable domain NAGVMQNPRHLVRRRGQEARLRCSPMKGHSHVYWYRQLPEEGLKFMVYLQKENIIDESGMPKERFSAEFPKEGPSILRIQQVVRGDSAAYFCASSRDRVNTGELFFGEGSRLTVL.

The chain links TRBV7-9 to TRBJ2-6; unclear D gene. The germline V and J ends were trimmed by 1 base and 1 base, with 2 bases remaining between them. Germline CDR1 reads SEHNR; CDR2 reads FQNEAQ (reference sequence). The CDR3 spans 14 residues. The CDR3 reads CASSLGSGANVLTF. The CDR3 DNA reads as TGTGCCAGCAGCTTAGGGTCTGGGGCCAACGTCCTGACTTTC.